The table lists the clone carrying this T cell receptor beta chain with a few counts. Its antigen is not identified. Baseline, cycle 4 day 1, and cycle 7 day 1 were the blood sampling points. CDR3 length: 13 amino acids. V lost 4 bases to trimming and J lost 1 base, with 5 bases between them. The germline gives CDR1 MNHNS, CDR2 SASEGT. TCRdb's copy holds only in-frame clones and misses some; the assay was immunoSEQ multiplex PCR. The repertoire holds 59,000 or so clones, approximately 79% seen once, with under 4.5% in the top ten. These data come from a study of OX40 agonist ivuxolimab in advanced cancers. Study results and caveats: Certain nonresponders likewise exhibited a low normalized T-cell clonal expansion.

The V gene is TRBV6-1, the J gene TRBJ1-3, with D unresolved. The TCR originated in an adult with an advanced solid tumor such as melanoma, head and neck, liver or kidney cancer. Sequenced here: CD4+ or CD8+ T cells sorted from blood, sampled in a trial of the OX40 agonist ivuxolimab. The chain's CDR3 is CASSAVSGNTIYF. The CDR3 DNA is TGTGCCAGCAGTGCGGTTTCTGGAAACACCATATATTTT.